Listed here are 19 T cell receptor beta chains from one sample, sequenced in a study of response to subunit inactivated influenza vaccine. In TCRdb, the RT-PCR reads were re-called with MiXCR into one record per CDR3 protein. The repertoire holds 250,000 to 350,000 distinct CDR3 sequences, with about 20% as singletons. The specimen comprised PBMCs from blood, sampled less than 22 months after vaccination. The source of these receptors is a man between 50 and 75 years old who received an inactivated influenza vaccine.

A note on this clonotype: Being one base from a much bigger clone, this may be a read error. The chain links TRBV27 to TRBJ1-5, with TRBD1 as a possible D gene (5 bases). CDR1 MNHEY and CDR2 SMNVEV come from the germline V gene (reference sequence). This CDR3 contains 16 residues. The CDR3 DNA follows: TGTGCCAGCAGCCCAAGGACAATAGCTAGCAATCAGCCCCGGCATTTT. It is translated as CASSPRTIASNQPRHF.

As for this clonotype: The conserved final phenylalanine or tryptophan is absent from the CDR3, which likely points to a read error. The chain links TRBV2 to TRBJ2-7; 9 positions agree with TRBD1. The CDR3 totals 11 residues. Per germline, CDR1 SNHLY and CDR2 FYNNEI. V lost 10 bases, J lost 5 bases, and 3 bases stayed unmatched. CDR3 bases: TGTGCCACAGGGACAGGGAACGAGCAGTACTCC. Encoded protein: CATGTGNEQYS.

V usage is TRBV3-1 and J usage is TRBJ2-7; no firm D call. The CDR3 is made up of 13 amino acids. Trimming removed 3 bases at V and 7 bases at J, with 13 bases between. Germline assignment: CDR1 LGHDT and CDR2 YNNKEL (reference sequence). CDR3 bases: TGTGCCAGCAGCCATGGGATTACCGGGGAGCAGTACTTC. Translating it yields CASSHGITGEQYF.

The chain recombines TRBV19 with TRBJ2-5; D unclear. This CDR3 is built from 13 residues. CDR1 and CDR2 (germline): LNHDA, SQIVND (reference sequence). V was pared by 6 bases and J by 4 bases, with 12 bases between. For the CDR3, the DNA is TGTGCCAGTAGGGGGTTCACGGGAGAGACCCAGTACTTC. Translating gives CASRGFTGETQYF.

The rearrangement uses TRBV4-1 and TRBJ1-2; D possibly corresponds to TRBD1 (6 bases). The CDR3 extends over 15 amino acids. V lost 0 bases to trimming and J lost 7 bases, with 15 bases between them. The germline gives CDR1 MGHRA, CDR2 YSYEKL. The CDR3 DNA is TGCGCCAGCAGCCAAGACGCCACAGGGATGGTTGGCTACACCTTC. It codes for CASSQDATGMVGYTF.

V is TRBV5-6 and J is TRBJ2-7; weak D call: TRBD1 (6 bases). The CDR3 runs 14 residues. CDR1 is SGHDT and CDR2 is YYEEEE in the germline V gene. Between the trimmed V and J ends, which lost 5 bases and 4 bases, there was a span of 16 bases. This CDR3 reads CASRLTGTSYEQYF. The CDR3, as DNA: TGTGCCAGCAGGCTAACCGGGACATCTTACGAGCAGTACTTC.

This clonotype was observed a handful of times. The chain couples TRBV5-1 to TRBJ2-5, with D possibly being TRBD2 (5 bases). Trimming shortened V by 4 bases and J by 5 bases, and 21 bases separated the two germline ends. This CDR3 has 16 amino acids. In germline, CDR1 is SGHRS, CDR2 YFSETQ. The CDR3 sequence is CASSTTGSGGWETQYF. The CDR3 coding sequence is TGCGCCAGCAGCACGACGGGATCAGGAGGATGGGAGACCCAGTACTTC.

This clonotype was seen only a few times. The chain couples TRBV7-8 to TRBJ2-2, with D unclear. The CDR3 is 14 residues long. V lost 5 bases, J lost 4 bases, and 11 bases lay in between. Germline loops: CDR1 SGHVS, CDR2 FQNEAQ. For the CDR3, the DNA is TGTGCCAGCAGCCTTAGAGGCGGCACCGGGGAGCTGTTTTTT. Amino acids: CASSLRGGTGELFF.

CDR3 in DNA: TGTGCCAGCTCACCAGGGACTAGCGGGAGAGAGACCCAGTACTTC. As protein: CASSPGTSGRETQYF. This chain joins TRBV18 and TRBJ2-5; TRBD2 matches at 14 bases. The CDR3 consists of 15 residues. Germline assignment: CDR1 KGHSH and CDR2 LQKENI. Trimming took 2 bases from V and 4 from J; bases not matched to a gene: 0.

CDR3 coding DNA: TGTGCCAGCAGGCAGGGGATGAATCAGCCCCAGCATTTT. Protein: CASRQGMNQPQHF. This chain uses TRBV6-1 with TRBJ1-5; D is perhaps TRBD1 (6 bases). Germline V gene data show CDR1 as MNHNS and CDR2 as SASEGT. CDR3 size: 13 residues. The V end lost 6 bases, the J end lost 4 bases, and 10 bases lay between the germline ends.

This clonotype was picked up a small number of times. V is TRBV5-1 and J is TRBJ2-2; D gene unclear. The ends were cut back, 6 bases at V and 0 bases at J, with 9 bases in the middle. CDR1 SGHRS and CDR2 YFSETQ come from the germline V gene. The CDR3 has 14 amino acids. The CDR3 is CASKRDSNTGELFF. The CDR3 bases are TGCGCCAGCAAAAGGGATTCGAACACCGGGGAGCTGTTTTTT.

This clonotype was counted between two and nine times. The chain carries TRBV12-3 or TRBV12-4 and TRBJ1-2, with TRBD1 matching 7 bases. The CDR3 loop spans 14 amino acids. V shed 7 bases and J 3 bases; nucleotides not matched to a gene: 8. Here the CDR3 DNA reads TGTGCCAGCAACTGGGGACAGTCTCACTATGGCTACACCTTC. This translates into CASNWGQSHYGYTF.

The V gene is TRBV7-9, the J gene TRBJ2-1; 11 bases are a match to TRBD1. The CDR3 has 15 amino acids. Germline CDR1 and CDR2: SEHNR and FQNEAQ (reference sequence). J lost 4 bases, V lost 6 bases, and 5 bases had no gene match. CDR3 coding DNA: TGTGCCAGCAGTTCGGACAGGGGGCGTTACAATGAGCAGTTCTTC. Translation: CASSSDRGRYNEQFF. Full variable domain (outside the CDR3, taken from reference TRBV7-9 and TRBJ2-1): DTGVSQNPRHKITKRGQNVTFRCDPISEHNRLYWYRQTLGQGPEFLTYFQNEAQLEKSRLLSDRFSAERPKGSFSTLEIQRTEQGDSAMYLCASSSDRGRYNEQFFGPGTRLTVL.

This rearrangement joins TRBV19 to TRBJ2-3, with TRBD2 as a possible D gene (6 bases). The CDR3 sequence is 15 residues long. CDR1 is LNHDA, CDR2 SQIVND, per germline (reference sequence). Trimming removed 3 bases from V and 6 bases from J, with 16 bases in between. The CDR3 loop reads CASSIGTGARDTQYF. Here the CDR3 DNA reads TGTGCCAGTAGTATTGGAACGGGAGCACGTGATACGCAGTATTTT.

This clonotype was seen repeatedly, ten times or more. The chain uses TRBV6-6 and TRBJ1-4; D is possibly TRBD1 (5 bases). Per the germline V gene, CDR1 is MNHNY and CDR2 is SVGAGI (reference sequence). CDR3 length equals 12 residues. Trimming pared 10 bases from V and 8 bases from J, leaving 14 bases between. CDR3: CAISGGPEKLFF. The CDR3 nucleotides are TGTGCCATCTCTGGGGGACCGGAAAAACTGTTTTTT.

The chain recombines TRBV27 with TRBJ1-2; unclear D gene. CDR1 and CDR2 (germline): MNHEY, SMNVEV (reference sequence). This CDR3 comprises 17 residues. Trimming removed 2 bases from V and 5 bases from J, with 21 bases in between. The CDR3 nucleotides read TGTGCCAGCAGTTTAGGAACAGACCTAGGAAAGGGTTATGGCTACACCTTC. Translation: CASSLGTDLGKGYGYTF.

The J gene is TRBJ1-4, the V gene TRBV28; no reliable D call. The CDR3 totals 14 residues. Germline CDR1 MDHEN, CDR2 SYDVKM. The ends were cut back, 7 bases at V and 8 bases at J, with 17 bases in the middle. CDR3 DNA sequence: TGTGCCAGCACCTTGGCCGGGGTCGGAGAAAAACTGTTTTTT. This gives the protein CASTLAGVGEKLFF.

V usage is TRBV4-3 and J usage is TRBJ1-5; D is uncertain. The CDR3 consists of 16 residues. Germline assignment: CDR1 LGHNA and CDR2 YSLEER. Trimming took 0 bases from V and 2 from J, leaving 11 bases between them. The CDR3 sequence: CASSQDSGWGNQPQHF. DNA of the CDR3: TGCGCCAGCAGCCAAGATTCCGGCTGGGGCAATCAGCCCCAGCATTTT.

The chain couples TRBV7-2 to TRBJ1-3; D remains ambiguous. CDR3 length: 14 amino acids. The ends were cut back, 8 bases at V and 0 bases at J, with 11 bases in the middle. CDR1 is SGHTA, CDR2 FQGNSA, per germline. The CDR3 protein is CASLLTASGNTIYF. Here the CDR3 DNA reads TGTGCCAGCCTCCTTACGGCCTCTGGAAACACCATATATTTT.